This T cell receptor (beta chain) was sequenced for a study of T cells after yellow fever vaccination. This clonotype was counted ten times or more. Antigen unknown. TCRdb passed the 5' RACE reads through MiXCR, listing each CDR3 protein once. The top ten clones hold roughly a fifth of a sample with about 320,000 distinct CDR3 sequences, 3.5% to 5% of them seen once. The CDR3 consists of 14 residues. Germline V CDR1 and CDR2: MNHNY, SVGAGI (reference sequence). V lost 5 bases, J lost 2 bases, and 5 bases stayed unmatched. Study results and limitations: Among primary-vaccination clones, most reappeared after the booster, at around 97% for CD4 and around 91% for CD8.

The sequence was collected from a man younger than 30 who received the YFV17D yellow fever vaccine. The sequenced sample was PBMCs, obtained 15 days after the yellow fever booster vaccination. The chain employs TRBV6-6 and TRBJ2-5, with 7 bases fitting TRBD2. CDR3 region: CASSPSGGQETQYF. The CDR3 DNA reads TGTGCCAGCAGTCCCTCCGGGGGGCAAGAGACCCAGTACTTC.